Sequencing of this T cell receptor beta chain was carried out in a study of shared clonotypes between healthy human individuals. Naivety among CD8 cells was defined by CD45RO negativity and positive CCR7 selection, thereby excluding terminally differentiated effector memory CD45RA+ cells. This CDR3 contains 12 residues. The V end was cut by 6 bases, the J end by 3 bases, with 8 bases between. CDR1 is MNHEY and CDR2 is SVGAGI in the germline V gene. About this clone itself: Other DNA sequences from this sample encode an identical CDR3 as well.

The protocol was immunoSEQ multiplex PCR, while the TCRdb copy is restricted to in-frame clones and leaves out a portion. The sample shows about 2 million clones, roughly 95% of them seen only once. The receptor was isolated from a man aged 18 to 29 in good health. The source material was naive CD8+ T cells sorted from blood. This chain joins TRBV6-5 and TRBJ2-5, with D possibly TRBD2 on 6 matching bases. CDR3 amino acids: CASSPGEETQYF. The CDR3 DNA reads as TGTGCCAGCAGCCCGGGGGAAGAGACCCAGTACTTC.